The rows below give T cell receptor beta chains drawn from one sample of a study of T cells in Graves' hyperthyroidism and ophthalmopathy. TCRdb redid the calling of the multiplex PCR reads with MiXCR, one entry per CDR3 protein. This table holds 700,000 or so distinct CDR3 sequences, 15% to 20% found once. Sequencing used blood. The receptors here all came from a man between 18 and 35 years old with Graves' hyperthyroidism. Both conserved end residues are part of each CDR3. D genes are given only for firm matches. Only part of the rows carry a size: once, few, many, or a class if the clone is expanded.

CDR3nt: TGCAGCGTTGTGGCAGGGACTAGCGGAGAGTTCTACGAGCAGTACTTC
CDR3aa: CSVVAGTSGEFYEQYF
v_gene: TRBV29-1
d_gene: TRBD2
j_gene: TRBJ2-7
len: 16
abundance: many

CDR3nt: TGTGCCAGCAGTCCGACAGGGGGCGTGAATGGCTACACCTTC
CDR3aa: CASSPTGGVNGYTF
v_gene: TRBV7-6
d_gene: TRBD1
j_gene: TRBJ1-2
len: 14
abundance: few

CDR3nt: TGTGCCAGCAGCCAAGAATCGGGAAATCAGCCCCAGCATTTT
CDR3aa: CASSQESGNQPQHF
v_gene: TRBV4-2
d_gene: -
j_gene: TRBJ1-5
len: 14
abundance: few

CDR3nt: TGTGCTAGTGGTTTGGGCCCAGGACTCGGCGAGCAGTACTTC
CDR3aa: CASGLGPGLGEQYF
v_gene: TRBV12-5
d_gene: -
j_gene: TRBJ2-7
len: 14
abundance: -

CDR3nt: TGTGCCAGCAGAGAGGCGGGGGCACTAATGAACACTGAAGCTTTCTTT
CDR3aa: CASREAGALMNTEAFF
v_gene: TRBV13
d_gene: -
j_gene: TRBJ1-1
len: 16
abundance: few

CDR3nt: TGTGCCAGCAGCCAGGACAGGCTCTATGGCTACACCTTC
CDR3aa: CASSQDRLYGYTF
v_gene: TRBV5-6
d_gene: TRBD1
j_gene: TRBJ1-2
len: 13
abundance: few

CDR3nt: TGTGCCAGCAGCTACATCTTTAGGTCTGGGGCCAACGTCCTGACTTTC
CDR3aa: CASSYIFRSGANVLTF
v_gene: TRBV28
d_gene: -
j_gene: TRBJ2-6
len: 16
abundance: many

CDR3nt: TGTGCCAGCAGCCACAGGACAGGGGGCCATTTAGAGCAGTACTTC
CDR3aa: CASSHRTGGHLEQYF
v_gene: TRBV3-1
d_gene: TRBD1
j_gene: TRBJ2-7
len: 15
abundance: -

CDR3nt: TGTGCCAGCAGTTACTCCGAGCCGGGACTAGCGTCCTGGAGTAGCACAGATACGCAGTATTTT
CDR3aa: CASSYSEPGLASWSSTDTQYF
v_gene: TRBV6-6
d_gene: TRBD2
j_gene: TRBJ2-3
len: 21
abundance: once

CDR3nt: TGTGCCAGCAGTTTAGGGGCTAGCGGGAGGTCGGATACGCAGTATTTT
CDR3aa: CASSLGASGRSDTQYF
v_gene: TRBV12-3/TRBV12-4
d_gene: TRBD2
j_gene: TRBJ2-3
len: 16
abundance: many

CDR3nt: TGCGCCAGCAGCTTGGCTGGGACAGGGGACTACGAGCAGTACTTC
CDR3aa: CASSLAGTGDYEQYF
v_gene: TRBV5-1
d_gene: TRBD1
j_gene: TRBJ2-7
len: 15
abundance: few

CDR3nt: TGCAGTGCGCGAGCCGGGACTATCTACGAGCAGTACTTC
CDR3aa: CSARAGTIYEQYF
v_gene: TRBV20-1
d_gene: TRBD2
j_gene: TRBJ2-7
len: 13
abundance: many

CDR3nt: TGCGCCAGCAGCCCAGGGACTCGAAGGGGGAACGAGCAGTACTTC
CDR3aa: CASSPGTRRGNEQYF
v_gene: TRBV5-1
d_gene: -
j_gene: TRBJ2-7
len: 15
abundance: few

CDR3nt: TGCAGCGTTGAGGGCGGGGGGGGTGCTGACGAGCAGTACTTC
CDR3aa: CSVEGGGGADEQYF
v_gene: TRBV29-1
d_gene: TRBD2
j_gene: TRBJ2-7
len: 14
abundance: -

CDR3nt: TGTGCCACCGGGGGACAGGGGACCTACACCGGGGAGCTGTTTTTT
CDR3aa: CATGGQGTYTGELFF
v_gene: TRBV27
d_gene: TRBD1
j_gene: TRBJ2-2
len: 15
abundance: -

CDR3nt: TGTGCCAGCAGCTTAGAGGGGTCTTGGGGTACGAACACTGAAGCTTTCTTT
CDR3aa: CASSLEGSWGTNTEAFF
v_gene: TRBV7-9
d_gene: -
j_gene: TRBJ1-1
len: 17
abundance: -

CDR3nt: TGTGCCAGTAGTCCGACCGGACTAGCGGGGACCTACGAGCAGTACTTC
CDR3aa: CASSPTGLAGTYEQYF
v_gene: TRBV19
d_gene: TRBD2
j_gene: TRBJ2-7
len: 16
abundance: -

CDR3nt: TGTGCCTGGACGGACAGTATGAACACTGAAGCTTTCTTT
CDR3aa: CAWTDSMNTEAFF
v_gene: TRBV30
d_gene: -
j_gene: TRBJ1-1
len: 13
abundance: many

CDR3nt: TGTGCCAGCAGCCAAACCCGGGGCGGGGGGACAGATACGCAGTATTTT
CDR3aa: CASSQTRGGGTDTQYF
v_gene: TRBV12-3/TRBV12-4
d_gene: TRBD2
j_gene: TRBJ2-3
len: 16
abundance: many

CDR3nt: TGTGCCAGCAGTGTCCGGGACATCTTTTACAATGAGCAGTTCTTC
CDR3aa: CASSVRDIFYNEQFF
v_gene: TRBV6-1
d_gene: -
j_gene: TRBJ2-1
len: 15
abundance: many

CDR3nt: TGTGCCAGCAGCGGGGCTTTTGACGAGCAGTACTTC
CDR3aa: CASSGAFDEQYF
v_gene: TRBV7-8
d_gene: -
j_gene: TRBJ2-7
len: 12
abundance: -

CDR3nt: TGTGCCATCCCAAGACCGTTTTCTGGGGCCAACGTCCTGACTTTC
CDR3aa: CAIPRPFSGANVLTF
v_gene: TRBV10-3
d_gene: -
j_gene: TRBJ2-6
len: 15
abundance: -

CDR3nt: TGTGCCAGCAGCTTTCGACAGGCCAGCGAGTACGAGCAGTACTTC
CDR3aa: CASSFRQASEYEQYF
v_gene: TRBV7-9
d_gene: -
j_gene: TRBJ2-7
len: 15
abundance: many

CDR3nt: TGTGCCAGTACCGGGACTAGCGTAGACAATGAGCAGTTCTTC
CDR3aa: CASTGTSVDNEQFF
v_gene: TRBV9
d_gene: TRBD2
j_gene: TRBJ2-1
len: 14
abundance: -

CDR3nt: TGTGCCAGCAGCTTAGCGGGTGGGGCTAGCACGAATGAGCAGTTCTTC
CDR3aa: CASSLAGGASTNEQFF
v_gene: TRBV7-2
d_gene: -
j_gene: TRBJ2-1
len: 16
abundance: many

CDR3nt: TGTGCCAGCTCACCACCGCCCCAAAGCGGACAACAAGAGACCCAGTACTTC
CDR3aa: CASSPPPQSGQQETQYF
v_gene: TRBV18
d_gene: -
j_gene: TRBJ2-5
len: 17
abundance: -

CDR3nt: TGTGCCAGCAGTCCTAGTACAGGGATGAGCACTGAAGCTTTCTTT
CDR3aa: CASSPSTGMSTEAFF
v_gene: TRBV28
d_gene: -
j_gene: TRBJ1-1
len: 15
abundance: many

CDR3nt: TGTGCCAGCAGTGAAGAACAGGGAGTCACTGAAGCTTTCTTT
CDR3aa: CASSEEQGVTEAFF
v_gene: TRBV2
d_gene: -
j_gene: TRBJ1-1
len: 14
abundance: many

CDR3nt: TGTGCCAGCAGTCGGACGGGGGGGGACTATGGCTACACCTTC
CDR3aa: CASSRTGGDYGYTF
v_gene: TRBV12-3/TRBV12-4
d_gene: -
j_gene: TRBJ1-2
len: 14
abundance: many

CDR3nt: TGTGCCTGGAGTGTGGGAAGCGATGAGCAGTTCTTC
CDR3aa: CAWSVGSDEQFF
v_gene: TRBV30
d_gene: -
j_gene: TRBJ2-1
len: 12
abundance: many

CDR3nt: TGTGCCACCAGCGTCGAACAGGGGGGAGCAGAGACCCAGTACTTC
CDR3aa: CATSVEQGGAETQYF
v_gene: TRBV15
d_gene: TRBD1
j_gene: TRBJ2-5
len: 15
abundance: many

CDR3nt: TGTGCCAGCCAGCCTGACTCCTTTTCTGTCTACGAGCAGTACTTC
CDR3aa: CASQPDSFSVYEQYF
v_gene: TRBV5-5
d_gene: -
j_gene: TRBJ2-7
len: 15
abundance: many

CDR3nt: TGTGCCAGCAGCCAGGCTACAGGGGAGGGGGAAAAACTGTTTTTT
CDR3aa: CASSQATGEGEKLFF
v_gene: TRBV3-1
d_gene: TRBD1
j_gene: TRBJ1-4
len: 15
abundance: few

CDR3nt: TGTGCCAGCAGTCTGACGACAGGTTCGCCTTATAGCAATCAGCCCCAGCATTTT
CDR3aa: CASSLTTGSPYSNQPQHF
v_gene: TRBV6-1
d_gene: -
j_gene: TRBJ1-5
len: 18
abundance: -

CDR3nt: TGTGCCAGTAGTATCGCGGCAGGGGCCGCCTACGAGCAGTACTTC
CDR3aa: CASSIAAGAAYEQYF
v_gene: TRBV19
d_gene: -
j_gene: TRBJ2-7
len: 15
abundance: few

CDR3nt: TGTGCCAGCAGCTTAACTCGGACAGGGTCTGGCGGGAGTAAATTACCCGGGGAGCTGTTTTTT
CDR3aa: CASSLTRTGSGGSKLPGELFF
v_gene: TRBV7-8
d_gene: -
j_gene: TRBJ2-2
len: 21
abundance: few

CDR3nt: TGTGCCAGCTCAACTATCGACAAGGCGGACAATGAGCAGTTCTTC
CDR3aa: CASSTIDKADNEQFF
v_gene: TRBV18
d_gene: -
j_gene: TRBJ2-1
len: 15
abundance: many

CDR3nt: TGCAGCGTTGAAGATGGCACCCGACCCGGGGAGCTGTTTTTT
CDR3aa: CSVEDGTRPGELFF
v_gene: TRBV29-1
d_gene: -
j_gene: TRBJ2-2
len: 14
abundance: -

CDR3nt: TGCAGCGTTCTCGCGAGGGCCGGGGAGCTGTTTTTT
CDR3aa: CSVLARAGELFF
v_gene: TRBV29-1
d_gene: -
j_gene: TRBJ2-2
len: 12
abundance: many

CDR3nt: TGTGCCAGCAGCAGGGCCCCGGACGGAAACACTGAAGCTTTCTTT
CDR3aa: CASSRAPDGNTEAFF
v_gene: TRBV7-9
d_gene: -
j_gene: TRBJ1-1
len: 15
abundance: -

CDR3nt: TGTGCCAGTAGCTCCTGGGGACAGGGGAGTGAGCAGTTCTTC
CDR3aa: CASSSWGQGSEQFF
v_gene: TRBV13
d_gene: TRBD1
j_gene: TRBJ2-1
len: 14
abundance: -

CDR3nt: TGTGCCAGCAGCTTGGTCGGGACAGGGGGCGCGGGGACCCAGTACTTC
CDR3aa: CASSLVGTGGAGTQYF
v_gene: TRBV5-4
d_gene: TRBD1
j_gene: TRBJ2-5
len: 16
abundance: few

CDR3nt: TGTGCCAGCAGTTTATTTGCGGGGAGGAAAGAGACCCAGTACTTC
CDR3aa: CASSLFAGRKETQYF
v_gene: TRBV27
d_gene: -
j_gene: TRBJ2-5
len: 15
abundance: many

CDR3nt: TGTGCCAGCAGTTATACCGGGACAGGGGGCGCAGATACGCAGTATTTT
CDR3aa: CASSYTGTGGADTQYF
v_gene: TRBV6-9
d_gene: TRBD1
j_gene: TRBJ2-3
len: 16
abundance: -

CDR3nt: TGTGCCTGGAGTGTAAGAGAGCAGTTCTTC
CDR3aa: CAWSVREQFF
v_gene: TRBV30
d_gene: -
j_gene: TRBJ2-1
len: 10
abundance: many

CDR3nt: TGTGCCAGCAGCCAAGATGCTAGCGGGAGCACAGATACGCAGTATTTT
CDR3aa: CASSQDASGSTDTQYF
v_gene: TRBV3-1
d_gene: TRBD2
j_gene: TRBJ2-3
len: 16
abundance: many

CDR3nt: TGTGCCAGCAGCCTCGGGGCCCTCCGGGCCCACGAGCAGTACTTC
CDR3aa: CASSLGALRAHEQYF
v_gene: TRBV5-6
d_gene: -
j_gene: TRBJ2-7
len: 15
abundance: few

CDR3nt: TGTGCCAGCAGCGGCCGGGACGGCTACCACGAGCAGTACTTC
CDR3aa: CASSGRDGYHEQYF
v_gene: TRBV5-6
d_gene: -
j_gene: TRBJ2-7
len: 14
abundance: few

CDR3nt: TGCAGTGCCACCCTAGGGCCTACAGAGCAGTACTTC
CDR3aa: CSATLGPTEQYF
v_gene: TRBV20-1
d_gene: -
j_gene: TRBJ2-7
len: 12
abundance: many